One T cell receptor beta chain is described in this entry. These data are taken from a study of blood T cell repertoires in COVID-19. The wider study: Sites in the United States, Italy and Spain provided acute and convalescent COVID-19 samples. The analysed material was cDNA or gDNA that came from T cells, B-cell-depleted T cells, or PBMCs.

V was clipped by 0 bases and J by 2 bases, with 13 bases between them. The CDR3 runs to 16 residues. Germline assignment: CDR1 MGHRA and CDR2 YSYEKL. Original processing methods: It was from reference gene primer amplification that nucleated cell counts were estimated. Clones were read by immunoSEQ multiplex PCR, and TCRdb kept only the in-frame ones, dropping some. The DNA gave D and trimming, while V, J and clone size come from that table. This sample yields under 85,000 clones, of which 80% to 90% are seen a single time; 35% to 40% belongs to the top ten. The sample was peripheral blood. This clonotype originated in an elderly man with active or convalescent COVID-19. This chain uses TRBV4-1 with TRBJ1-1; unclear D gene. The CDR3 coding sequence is TGCGCCAGCAGCCAAGATATTGAGGGAGTTAACACTGAAGCTTTCTTT. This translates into CASSQDIEGVNTEAFF.